This T cell receptor (beta chain) comes out of a study of T cell responses to AZD1222 COVID-19 vaccine. Points on this clone: This sample includes further DNA sequences coding for the same CDR3.

Per germline, CDR1 SEHNR and CDR2 FQNEAQ (reference sequence). This CDR3 has 16 amino acids. Trimming at V came to 0 bases and at J to 3 bases, leaving 2 bases not matched to a gene. Produced via immunoSEQ multiplex PCR; TCRdb's table is partial and in-frame only. This table holds 140,000 or so clones, about nine tenths found once. The sequence was obtained from an adult who received the AZD1222 COVID-19 vaccine. This chain connects TRBV7-9 to TRBJ2-1; 10 nucleotides align to TRBD2. The sample consisted of peripheral blood, taken 28 days after the second AZD1222 dose. The CDR3 reads CASSLALAGVYNEQFF. The CDR3 DNA is TGTGCCAGCAGCTTAGCTCTAGCGGGAGTCTACAATGAGCAGTTCTTC.